This is a list of T cell receptor beta chains from one sample in a study of human T cells and chemical hapten exposure. TCRdb re-called the RACE reads through MiXCR, storing one row per CDR3 protein. The sample lists under 300,000 distinct CDR3 sequences; around 7% were seen once. The starting material was whole blood, obtained in connection with sensitization to the hapten diphenylcyclopropenone (DPC). These receptors were taken from a man younger than 35 with alopecia areata. Some clones in this sample may be carry-over from other donors' samples. The CDR3 runs from the conserved cysteine through the conserved F or W. The D gene is left open where the match is weak. Where a row states a size, it is once, few, many or the class of an expanded clone; other rows omit it.

clone_size d_call cdr3_length j_call v_call cdr3_aa cdr3_nt
few - 14 TRBJ2-6 TRBV20-1 CSARGLTGANVLTF TGCAGTGCTAGAGGGTTAACTGGGGCCAACGTCCTGACTTTC
few - 14 TRBJ1-4 TRBV12-3/TRBV12-4 CASSLRQAAEKLFF TGTGCCAGCAGTTTAAGACAGGCGGCGGAAAAACTGTTTTTT
many - 16 TRBJ1-6 TRBV10-3 CAISEGGATASSPLHF TGTGCCATCAGTGAAGGGGGTGCGACGGCAAGTTCACCCCTCCACTTT
- - 17 TRBJ2-1 TRBV24-1 CATSAGAGGNTYNEQFF TGTGCCACCAGTGCCGGTGCTGGGGGGAATACATACAATGAGCAGTTCTTC
many - 17 TRBJ2-3 TRBV4-1 CASSQASGGAGTDTQYF TGCGCCAGCAGCCAAGCGAGTGGGGGGGCCGGCACAGATACGCAGTATTTT
few TRBD2 15 TRBJ2-1 TRBV7-6 CASSLRRGDYNEQFF TGTGCCAGCAGCTTACGGCGGGGGGACTACAATGAGCAGTTCTTC
many - 11 TRBJ1-1 TRBV6-6 CASSSYGYAFF TGTGCCAGCAGTTCATACGGCTACGCTTTCTTT
- - 13 TRBJ2-7 TRBV29-1 CSVGGSSSYEQYF TGCAGCGTTGGGGGATCCTCCTCCTACGAGCAGTACTTC
few - 13 TRBJ2-5 TRBV11-2 CASCGAGRKTQYF TGTGCCAGCTGCGGGGCAGGGCGGAAGACCCAGTACTTC
- - 15 TRBJ1-2 TRBV12-3/TRBV12-4 CASSLRQRINYGYTF TGTGCCAGCAGTCTAAGGCAACGGATTAACTATGGCTACACCTTC
few - 13 TRBJ2-1 TRBV9 CASSGNSYNEQFF TGTGCCAGCAGCGGTAACTCCTACAATGAGCAGTTCTTC
- TRBD1 14 TRBJ1-1 TRBV4-3 CASSLDLRTGEAFF TGCGCCAGCAGCCTCGACCTAAGGACAGGGGAAGCTTTCTTT
few - 12 TRBJ2-5 TRBV10-3 CAISDVQETQYF TGTGCCATCAGTGATGTCCAAGAGACCCAGTACTTC
- TRBD1 15 TRBJ2-2 TRBV7-2 CASFLGTGRTGELFF TGTGCCAGTTTTCTTGGGACAGGGAGAACCGGGGAGCTGTTTTTT
few - 13 TRBJ1-2 TRBV21-1 CASRGGQNYGYTF TGTGCCAGCAGGGGAGGACAGAACTATGGCTACACCTTC
- - 19 TRBJ2-6 TRBV7-2 CASSFATGRRGSGANVLTF TGTGCCAGCAGCTTCGCGACAGGGCGGAGGGGCTCTGGGGCCAACGTCCTGACTTTC
many - 15 TRBJ1-4 TRBV4-3 CASSQDGLINEKLFF TGCGCCAGCAGCCAAGATGGACTGATTAATGAAAAACTGTTTTTT
few - 15 TRBJ2-1 TRBV28 CASTTRVRSYNEQFF TGTGCCAGCACCACGAGGGTAAGGTCCTACAATGAGCAGTTCTTC
few - 15 TRBJ1-4 TRBV7-8 CASSPRRRNYEKLFF TGTGCCAGCAGTCCCCGCCGTAGGAATTATGAAAAACTGTTTTTT
many - 14 TRBJ1-5 TRBV28 CASILTVGNQPQHF TGTGCCAGCATTCTGACAGTCGGCAATCAGCCCCAGCATTTT
few - 15 TRBJ1-2 TRBV14 CASSQDLVESYGYTF TGTGCCAGCAGCCAAGATCTTGTAGAGTCTTATGGCTACACCTTC